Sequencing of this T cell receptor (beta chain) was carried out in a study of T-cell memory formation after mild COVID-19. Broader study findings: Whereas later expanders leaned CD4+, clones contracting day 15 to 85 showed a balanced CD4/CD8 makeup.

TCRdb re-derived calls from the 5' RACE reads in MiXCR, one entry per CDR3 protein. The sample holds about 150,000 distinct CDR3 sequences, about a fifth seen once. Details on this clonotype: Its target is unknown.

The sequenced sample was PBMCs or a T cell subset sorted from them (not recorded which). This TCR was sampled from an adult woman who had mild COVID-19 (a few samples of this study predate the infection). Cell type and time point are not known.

CDR3 sequence (DNA): TGTGCCAGCAGTCCCGGGACTAGCGTCACAGATACGCAGTATTTT. It yields the protein CASSPGTSVTDTQYF. The chain recombines TRBV12-3 or TRBV12-4 with TRBJ2-3; the match to TRBD2 covers 10 bases. The CDR3 length is 15 residues. V lost 5 bases to trimming and J lost 2 bases; unmatched junction nucleotides: 4.